This is a list of T cell receptor beta chains from one sample in a study of cytomegalovirus exposure and HLA in healthy donors. Libraries were prepared by immunoSEQ multiplex PCR; TCRdb keeps only in-frame clonotypes and omits some of them. The repertoire has more than 80,000 clones, over 75% of them found once; the top ten carry 3% to 4%. The sequencing input was PBMCs. The receptors were gathered from a man aged 60 to 75 in good health and CMV-seronegative. The CDR3 runs from the conserved cysteine through the conserved F or W. The D gene is left open where the match is weak. Clone size is given for some rows only: seen once, a few or many times, or a class if the clone is expanded.

j_call: TRBJ1-2
clone_size: NA
v_call: TRBV10-2
d_call: NA
cdr3_nt: TGCGCCAGCAGAGACACGAGTAACTATGGCTACACCTTC
cdr3_aa: CASRDTSNYGYTF

j_call: TRBJ1-1
clone_size: once
v_call: TRBV7-9
d_call: NA
cdr3_nt: TGTTCCAGCAGCCCTACAGGGTCTGAAGCTTTCTTT
cdr3_aa: CSSSPTGSEAFF

j_call: TRBJ2-1
clone_size: NA
v_call: TRBV10-3
d_call: NA
cdr3_nt: TGTGCCATCAGTGAGACCAGGGGAGGGTCTGTTAATGAGCAGTTCTTC
cdr3_aa: CAISETRGGSVNEQFF

j_call: TRBJ1-1
clone_size: few
v_call: TRBV5-1
d_call: NA
cdr3_nt: TGCGCCAGCGCGGGAGGGGTGAACACTGAAGCTTTCTTT
cdr3_aa: CASAGGVNTEAFF

j_call: TRBJ2-5
clone_size: once
v_call: TRBV5-1
d_call: NA
cdr3_nt: TGCGCCAGCAGCTTGGTGGCAGGGGGGCAAGAGACCCAGTACTTC
cdr3_aa: CASSLVAGGQETQYF

j_call: TRBJ2-5
clone_size: NA
v_call: TRBV19
d_call: TRBD2
cdr3_nt: TGTGCCAGTAGCGGGGGGTTCGAGACCCAGTACTTC
cdr3_aa: CASSGGFETQYF

j_call: TRBJ1-4
clone_size: NA
v_call: TRBV19
d_call: TRBD1
cdr3_nt: TGTGCCAGTAGCTCCGGGACAGGGTATGAAAAACTGTTTTTT
cdr3_aa: CASSSGTGYEKLFF

j_call: TRBJ1-1
clone_size: NA
v_call: TRBV6-5
d_call: NA
cdr3_nt: TGTGCCAGCAGTTACAACGGGGAACCGGAAGCTTTCTTT
cdr3_aa: CASSYNGEPEAFF

j_call: TRBJ2-1
clone_size: NA
v_call: TRBV6-4
d_call: TRBD1
cdr3_nt: TGTGCCAGCAGCTACGACAGGGTCCCGCTAAATGAGCAGTTCTTC
cdr3_aa: CASSYDRVPLNEQFF

j_call: TRBJ1-1
clone_size: NA
v_call: TRBV19
d_call: NA
cdr3_nt: TGTGCCAGTAGAGGTATTGGAAACAGGCAAAATGAAGCTTTCTTT
cdr3_aa: CASRGIGNRQNEAFF

j_call: TRBJ2-1
clone_size: NA
v_call: TRBV4-2
d_call: NA
cdr3_nt: TGTGCCAGCAGCCAAGTAGACAACTACAATGAGCAGTTCTTC
cdr3_aa: CASSQVDNYNEQFF

j_call: TRBJ2-3
clone_size: NA
v_call: TRBV7-2
d_call: TRBD2
cdr3_nt: TGTGCCAGCAGCTTAGTCCGGCGGGGGGGGCAGGGTACGCAGTATTTT
cdr3_aa: CASSLVRRGGQGTQYF

j_call: TRBJ1-4
clone_size: NA
v_call: TRBV7-9
d_call: TRBD1
cdr3_nt: TGTGCCAGCAGCTCGACAGGGGCTCTCGGTGAAAAACTGTTTTTT
cdr3_aa: CASSSTGALGEKLFF

j_call: TRBJ2-2
clone_size: NA
v_call: TRBV13
d_call: TRBD2
cdr3_nt: TGTGCCAGCAGCATCAGACTAGCGGGGGGGCTTATGGACGGGGAGCTGTTTTTT
cdr3_aa: CASSIRLAGGLMDGELFF

j_call: TRBJ1-1
clone_size: NA
v_call: TRBV5-1
d_call: NA
cdr3_nt: TGCGCCAGCAGCCAGGGGTGGGCCGGTGTCACTGAAGCTTTCTTT
cdr3_aa: CASSQGWAGVTEAFF

j_call: TRBJ2-7
clone_size: once
v_call: TRBV11-3
d_call: NA
cdr3_nt: TGTGCCAGCAGTCTAGGGGACACTGGGTACGAGCAGTACTTC
cdr3_aa: CASSLGDTGYEQYF

j_call: TRBJ1-1
clone_size: NA
v_call: TRBV27
d_call: TRBD1
cdr3_nt: TGTGCCAGCAGTTCCCCCGGGACAGGTACGGAATTTCGGGCTTTCTTT
cdr3_aa: CASSSPGTGTEFRAFF

j_call: TRBJ1-5
clone_size: NA
v_call: TRBV6-5
d_call: TRBD1
cdr3_nt: TGTGCCAGCAGTCTAACAGGGGGTGGGCAGCCCCAGCATTTT
cdr3_aa: CASSLTGGGQPQHF

j_call: TRBJ1-2
clone_size: NA
v_call: TRBV19
d_call: NA
cdr3_nt: TGTGCCAGTGGGGTACAGGACAACTATGGCTACACCTTC
cdr3_aa: CASGVQDNYGYTF

j_call: TRBJ2-1
clone_size: once
v_call: TRBV7-2
d_call: TRBD2
cdr3_nt: TGTGCCAGCAGCTTAGTAGTCCGAGCGGGGGAACATGAGCAGTTCTTC
cdr3_aa: CASSLVVRAGEHEQFF